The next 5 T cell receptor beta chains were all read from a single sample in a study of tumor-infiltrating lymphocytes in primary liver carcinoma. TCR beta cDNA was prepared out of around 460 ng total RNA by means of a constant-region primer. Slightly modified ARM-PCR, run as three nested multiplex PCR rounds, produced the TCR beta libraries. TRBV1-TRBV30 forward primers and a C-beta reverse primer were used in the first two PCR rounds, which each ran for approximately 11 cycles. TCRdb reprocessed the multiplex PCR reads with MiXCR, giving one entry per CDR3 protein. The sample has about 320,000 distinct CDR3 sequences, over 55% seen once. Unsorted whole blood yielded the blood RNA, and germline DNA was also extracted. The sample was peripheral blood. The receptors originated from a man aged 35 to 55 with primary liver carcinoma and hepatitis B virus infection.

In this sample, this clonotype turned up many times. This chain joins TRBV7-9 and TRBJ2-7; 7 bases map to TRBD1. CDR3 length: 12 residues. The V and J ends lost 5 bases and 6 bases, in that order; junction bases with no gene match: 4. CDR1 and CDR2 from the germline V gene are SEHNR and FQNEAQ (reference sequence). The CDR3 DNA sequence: TGTGCCAGCAGCCAGGGACAGAGCGAGCAGTACTTC. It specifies CASSQGQSEQYF.

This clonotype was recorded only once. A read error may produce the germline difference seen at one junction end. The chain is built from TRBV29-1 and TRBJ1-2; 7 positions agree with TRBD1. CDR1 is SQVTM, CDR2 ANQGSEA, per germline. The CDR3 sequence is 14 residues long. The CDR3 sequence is CSVDIGGRDYGYIF. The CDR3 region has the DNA TGCAGCGTTGATATAGGGGGCCGGGACTATGGCTACATCTTC.

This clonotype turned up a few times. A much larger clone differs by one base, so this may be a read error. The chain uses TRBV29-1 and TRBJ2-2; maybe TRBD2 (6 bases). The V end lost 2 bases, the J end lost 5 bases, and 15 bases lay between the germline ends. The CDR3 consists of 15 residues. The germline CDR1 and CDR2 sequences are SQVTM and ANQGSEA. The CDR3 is CSVESNGRRTGELFF. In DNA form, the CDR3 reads TGCAGCGTTGAATCGAACGGGAGAAGAACCGGGGAGCTGTTTTTT.

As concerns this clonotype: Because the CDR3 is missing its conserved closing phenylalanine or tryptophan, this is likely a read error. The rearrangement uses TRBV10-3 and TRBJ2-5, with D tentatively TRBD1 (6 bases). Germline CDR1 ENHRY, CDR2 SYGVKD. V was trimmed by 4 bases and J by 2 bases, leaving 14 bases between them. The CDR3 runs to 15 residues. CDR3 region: CAISAYRENQETQYV. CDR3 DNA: TGTGCCATCAGTGCCTACAGGGAAAATCAAGAGACCCAGTACGTC.

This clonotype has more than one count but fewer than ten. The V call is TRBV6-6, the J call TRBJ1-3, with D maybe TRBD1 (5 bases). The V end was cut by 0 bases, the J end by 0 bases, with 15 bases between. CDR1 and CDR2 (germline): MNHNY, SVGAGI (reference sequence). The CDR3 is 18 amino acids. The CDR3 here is CASSYSGTGKSSGNTIYF. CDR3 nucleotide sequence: TGTGCCAGCAGTTACTCGGGCACAGGAAAAAGCTCTGGAAACACCATATATTTT.